This T cell receptor (beta chain) derives from a study of early T cells in non-severe SARS-CoV-2 infection. Study information: Chains were not paired, and sequencing was done on bulk RNA from unsorted whole blood. Study observations and caveats: VDJdb-based matching was biased toward anti-spike CD8 responses and missed private and CD4 specificities.

To note about this clonotype: Its specificity is unknown.

Researchers tagged individual cDNA molecules with unique molecular identifiers. TCRdb re-derived calls from the 5' RACE reads in MiXCR, one entry per CDR3 protein. The data contain tens of thousands of distinct CDR3 sequences, 9.5% of them seen just once; the ten biggest clones take up 5.9%. The CDR3 spans 17 residues. In germline, CDR1 is SGHTA, CDR2 FQGNSA. J lost 5 bases, V lost 5 bases, and 8 bases had no gene match. The rearrangement uses TRBV7-2 and TRBJ2-3; 15 bases agree with TRBD2. Sequencing was performed on whole blood. This sequence was found in an adult who was a healthcare worker with PCR-confirmed SARS-CoV-2 infection or an uninfected control (not recorded which). CDR3 in DNA: TGTGCCAGCAGCCCAAGGGGACTAGCGGGAGGATTAGATACGCAGTATTTT. Its translation is CASSPRGLAGGLDTQYF.